A selection of T cell receptor beta chains follows, all from one sample in a study of T cell changes during pregnancy in multiple sclerosis. TCRdb keeps only in-frame clones here, not all; method: immunoSEQ multiplex PCR. Of 100,000 or so clones listed, approximately 94% are singletons. The sample here was peripheral blood, taken after pregnancy. The receptors originated from a female donor with multiple sclerosis, enrolled in a pregnancy study. Both conserved end residues are part of each CDR3. Each record gives: J gene, V gene, CDR3 length, CDR3 protein.

TRBJ1-1,TRBV6-5,16,CASSYELDRMNTEAFF
TRBJ1-2,TRBV28,13,CASSALADYGYTF
TRBJ2-1,TRBV9,13,CASSVGLANEQFF
TRBJ2-3,TRBV5-5,15,CASSPRLAGEDTQYF
TRBJ2-1,TRBV6-5,13,CASSSFAGHEQFF
TRBJ1-1,TRBV5-1,15,CASSLVGELNTEAFF
TRBJ2-3,TRBV7-9,12,CASKSDTDTQYF
TRBJ1-4,TRBV25-1,15,CASSLRQGRNEKLFF
TRBJ2-3,TRBV5-1,14,CASSLQRQGDTQYF
TRBJ2-7,TRBV2,11,CASSDSYEQYF
TRBJ2-5,TRBV28,16,CASSGQLYGAGETQYF
TRBJ1-1,TRBV5-1,16,CASSLDVGQGPTEAFF
TRBJ2-5,TRBV11-3,14,CASRLADSGVTQYF
TRBJ2-1,TRBV5-1,18,CASSPGGSGTSSYNEQFF
TRBJ2-3,TRBV29-1,15,CSVITSGPSTDTQYF
TRBJ1-5,TRBV19,15,CASRPGGMGNQPQHF
TRBJ2-1,TRBV7-9,13,CASSLGQFNEQFF
TRBJ2-2,TRBV28,17,CASSLGLVHPNTGELFF
TRBJ2-1,TRBV7-2,15,CASSSLAGARDEQFF
TRBJ2-1,TRBV18,14,CASSPLQGGNEQFF
TRBJ2-2,TRBV6-4,17,CASSDLFGTANTGELFF
TRBJ1-2,TRBV2,13,CASSLRTGDGYTF
TRBJ2-7,TRBV9,13,CASSVGQGGEQYF